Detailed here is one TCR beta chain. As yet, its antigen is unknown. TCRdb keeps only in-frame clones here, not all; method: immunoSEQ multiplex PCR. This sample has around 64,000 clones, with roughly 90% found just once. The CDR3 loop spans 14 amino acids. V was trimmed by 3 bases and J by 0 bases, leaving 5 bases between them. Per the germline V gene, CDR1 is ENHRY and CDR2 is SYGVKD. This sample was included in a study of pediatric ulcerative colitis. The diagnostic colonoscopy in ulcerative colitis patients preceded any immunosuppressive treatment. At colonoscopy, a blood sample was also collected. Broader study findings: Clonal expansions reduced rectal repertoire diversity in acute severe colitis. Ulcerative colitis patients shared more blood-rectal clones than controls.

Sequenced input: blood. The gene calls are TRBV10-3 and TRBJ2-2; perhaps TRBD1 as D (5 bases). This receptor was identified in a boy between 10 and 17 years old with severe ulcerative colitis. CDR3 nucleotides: TGTGCCATCAGTGACAGGGCGAACACCGGGGAGCTGTTTTTT. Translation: CAISDRANTGELFF.